The next 21 T cell receptor beta chains were all read from a single sample in a study of cytomegalovirus exposure and HLA in healthy donors. A multiplex PCR was run with 60 Vbeta primers and 13 Jbeta primers. Profiling relied on immunoSEQ multiplex PCR, and the TCRdb table lists in-frame clones only, not all of them. The sample has about 140,000 clones; 75% to 85% are singletons. The material sequenced was PBMCs. The receptors come from a woman aged 18-29 years in good health and CMV-seropositive.

The rearrangement links TRBV7-2 to TRBJ1-4, with 8 bases lining up with TRBD1. The V gene's germline CDR1 is SGHTA and CDR2 FQGNSA. The CDR3 has 13 amino acids. The V segment lost 5 bases and the J segment 6 bases; nucleotides outside the gene matches: 2. CDR3 nucleotides: TGTGCCAGCAGCGGACAGGGTTATGAAAAACTGTTTTTT. As protein: CASSGQGYEKLFF.

The chain couples TRBV4-3 to TRBJ1-3; the D gene is possibly TRBD1 (6 bases). Per the germline V gene, CDR1 is LGHNA and CDR2 is YSLEER. The CDR3 sequence is 16 residues long. V lost 2 bases to trimming and J lost 3 bases, with 14 bases between them. The DNA for the CDR3 is TGCGCCAGCAGCCAACACACAGGGTATGATGGAAACACCATATATTTT. Its protein is CASSQHTGYDGNTIYF.

V gene TRBV6-6 combines with J gene TRBJ2-1, with D perhaps matching TRBD2 (5 bases). The CDR3 is made up of 12 amino acids. CDR1 is MNHNY and CDR2 is SVGAGI in the germline V gene (reference sequence). The V end lost 7 bases, the J end lost 7 bases, and 11 bases lay between the germline ends. CDR3 residues: CASTQPGNEQFF. The CDR3 DNA is TGTGCCAGCACCCAGCCGGGGAATGAGCAGTTCTTC.

The chain is built from TRBV6-5 and TRBJ2-5; D remains unclear. In germline, CDR1 is MNHEY, CDR2 SVGAGI. V dropped 0 bases and J dropped 5 bases, with 7 bases sitting between them. The CDR3 contains 13 residues. The CDR3 loop reads CASSYSIRETQYF. The CDR3 region has the DNA TGTGCCAGCAGTTACTCGATCAGGGAGACCCAGTACTTC.

This rearrangement joins TRBV7-2 to TRBJ2-1; 13 bases align to TRBD2. With V trimmed by 2 bases and J by 8 bases, 3 bases remained unmatched. This CDR3 has 15 residues. Germline CDR1 and CDR2: SGHTA and FQGNSA. Here the CDR3 reads CASSLRLAGGDEQFF. The CDR3 coding sequence is TGTGCCAGCAGCTTAAGACTAGCGGGGGGCGATGAGCAGTTCTTC.

The V and J genes are TRBV4-1 and TRBJ2-5; TRBD1 might be the D (7 bases). The CDR3 runs 15 residues. The germline V gene encodes CDR1 MGHRA and CDR2 YSYEKL. V was cut by 0 bases and J by 4 bases, with 12 bases left in between. The CDR3: CASSQEEGAGETQYF. CDR3 coding DNA: TGCGCCAGCAGCCAAGAGGAGGGGGCAGGAGAGACCCAGTACTTC.

J is TRBJ2-7 and V is TRBV10-1, with D possibly being TRBD1 (5 bases). CDR1 and CDR2 from the germline V gene are WNHNN and SYGVQD (reference sequence). The CDR3 runs 15 residues. The V end lost 0 bases, the J end lost 2 bases, and 11 bases lay between the germline ends. The CDR3 is CASSESAGFPYEQYF. Written as DNA, the CDR3 is TGCGCCAGCAGTGAGTCCGCAGGGTTCCCCTACGAGCAGTACTTC.

The chain combines TRBV6-1 with TRBJ2-7; D uncertain. Germline assignment: CDR1 MNHNS and CDR2 SASEGT. The CDR3 has 15 residues. The V end lost 7 bases, the J end lost 0 bases, and 16 bases lay between the germline ends. The CDR3 sequence: CASTGEGVGSYEQYF. For the CDR3, the DNA is TGTGCCAGCACTGGCGAAGGAGTCGGCTCCTACGAGCAGTACTTC.

The V call is TRBV6-6, the J call TRBJ2-7; possibly TRBD1 for D (6 bases). Between the trimmed V and J ends, which lost 4 bases and 0 bases, there was a span of 13 bases. Germline V gene sequence: CDR1 MNHNY, CDR2 SVGAGI (reference sequence). This CDR3 is 15 amino acids long. The CDR3 DNA follows: TGTGCCAGCAGTTCCTCAGGGGCGAGCTCCTACGAGCAGTACTTC. Its protein is CASSSSGASSYEQYF.

The V gene is TRBV6-1, the J gene TRBJ1-3, with 8 bases aligning to TRBD1. Germline loops: CDR1 MNHNS, CDR2 SASEGT. The CDR3 has 14 amino acids. V lost 6 bases, J lost 3 bases, and 4 bases stayed unmatched. Here the CDR3 DNA reads TGTGCCAGCAGCGAGACAGGGGTTGGAAACACCATATATTTT. This gives the protein CASSETGVGNTIYF.

This rearrangement joins TRBV7-2 to TRBJ2-2; TRBD2 might be the D (6 bases). The germline CDR1 and CDR2 sequences are SGHTA and FQGNSA. This CDR3 has 16 amino acids. Trimming removed 6 bases from V and 2 bases from J, with 16 bases in between. The CDR3 protein is CASRELGGPNTGELFF. CDR3 bases: TGTGCCAGCAGAGAGTTGGGGGGTCCTAACACCGGGGAGCTGTTTTTT.

This clone has only a few counts. The chain carries TRBV19 and TRBJ2-7, with D maybe TRBD1 (5 bases). Trimming removed 5 bases at V and 2 bases at J, with 10 bases between. CDR1 and CDR2 from the germline V gene are LNHDA and SQIVND (reference sequence). The CDR3 contains 13 residues. This chain's CDR3 is CASSSARAYEQYF. DNA for the CDR3: TGTGCCAGTAGTTCGGCCAGGGCCTACGAGCAGTACTTC.

This sequence joins TRBV6-6 and TRBJ1-2; weak D call: TRBD1 (6 bases). V lost 2 bases to trimming and J lost 6 bases, with 13 bases between them. This CDR3 comprises 14 residues. Germline CDR1 and CDR2: MNHNY and SVGAGI (reference sequence). The DNA of the CDR3 is TGTGCCAGCAGTTACCGCGGACAGAGCGATGGCTACACCTTC. It translates to CASSYRGQSDGYTF.

J is TRBJ2-6 and V is TRBV6-1, with 8 bases that match TRBD1. This CDR3 has 15 amino acids. V shed 10 bases, J shed 1 base, and the junction held 6 bases outside the gene matches. Germline loops: CDR1 MNHNS, CDR2 SASEGT. The chain's CDR3 is CATTGGGSGANVLTF. The CDR3 nucleotides read TGTGCCACCACAGGGGGTGGATCTGGGGCCAACGTCCTGACTTTC.

V gene TRBV12-5 combines with J gene TRBJ1-2, with TRBD1 as a possible D gene (6 bases). Trimming removed 6 bases at V and 5 bases at J, with 19 bases between. The CDR3 spans 15 residues. The germline V gene encodes CDR1 LGHNT and CDR2 FRNRAP. CDR3 in amino acids: CASGISRTETYGYTF. CDR3 nucleotides: TGTGCTAGTGGCATCAGCCGGACAGAAACTTATGGCTACACCTTC.

The gene calls are TRBV7-2 and TRBJ2-1; 9 nucleotides agree with TRBD1. Germline V lookup: CDR1 SGHTA, CDR2 FQGNSA. V trimming: 0 bases; J trimming: 10 bases; junction bases outside the gene matches: 13. The CDR3 spans 17 residues. This CDR3 is CASSLAPLRQGGGEQFF. The CDR3 coding sequence is TGTGCCAGCAGCTTAGCCCCACTCAGACAGGGGGGTGGCGAGCAGTTCTTC.

The chain is built from TRBV9 and TRBJ2-5, with D possibly being TRBD2 (7 bases). The CDR3 length is 15 residues. V lost 0 bases and J lost 4, with 13 bases in between. Germline lookup yields CDR1 SGDLS and CDR2 YYNGEE. The CDR3 loop is CASSVGGGGGETQYF. The CDR3 bases are TGTGCCAGCAGCGTAGGGGGGGGCGGGGGAGAGACCCAGTACTTC.

The chain has TRBV4-1 and TRBJ2-7; TRBD2 might be the D (6 bases). Trimming cost V 1 base and J 2 bases, with 15 bases left between them. Germline CDR1 reads MGHRA; CDR2 reads YSYEKL. CDR3 length: 16 amino acids. CDR3 nucleotide sequence: TGCGCCAGCAGCCAAGGTACGATAGCGGCTCCCTACGAGCAGTACTTC. This gives the protein CASSQGTIAAPYEQYF.

The chain joins TRBV6-1 to TRBJ1-3; D unclear. CDR1 is MNHNS and CDR2 is SASEGT in the germline V gene. V was clipped by 4 bases and J by 4 bases, with 11 bases between them. The CDR3 totals 14 residues. Here the CDR3 reads CASSVKGEGNTIYF. The DNA for the CDR3 is TGTGCCAGCAGTGTTAAGGGAGAGGGAAACACCATATATTTT.

The chain joins TRBV5-1 to TRBJ2-6; no clear D. There are 22 residues in the CDR3. Germline CDR1 is SGHRS and CDR2 is YFSETQ. Trimming stripped 1 base from V and 0 bases from J, with 26 bases between. The chain's CDR3 is CASSLLIVGVGRPGSGANVLTF. DNA for the CDR3: TGCGCCAGCAGCTTGTTGATAGTTGGTGTGGGCAGGCCAGGCTCTGGGGCCAACGTCCTGACTTTC.

The chain links TRBV6-1 to TRBJ2-1; tentatively, D is TRBD2 (5 bases). Germline V gene data show CDR1 as MNHNS and CDR2 as SASEGT. The ends were cut back, 6 bases at V and 4 bases at J, with 16 bases in the middle. The CDR3 extends over 15 amino acids. DNA for the CDR3: TGTGCCAGCAGAATCGGTGCCGGAGGTTACAATGAGCAGTTCTTC. Residues: CASRIGAGGYNEQFF.